Listed here are 24 T cell receptor beta chains from one sample, sequenced in a study of T cell responses to AZD1222 COVID-19 vaccine. Only in-frame clones appear in the TCRdb table, and some are missing; sequencing was by immunoSEQ multiplex PCR. The table shows around 150,000 clones, with around 90% occurring only once. The input for sequencing was peripheral blood, taken on day 0 of MenACWY control vaccination. Receptors were obtained from an adult in good health.

This chain joins TRBV30 and TRBJ2-1; maybe TRBD2 (6 bases). CDR1 GTSNPN and CDR2 SVGIG come from the germline V gene (reference sequence). The length of the CDR3 is 14 residues. Trimming took off 6 bases at V and 4 bases at J, with 16 bases between the two ends. DNA of the CDR3: TGTGCCTGCCCCGGGCTAGCGACTTACAATGAGCAGTTCTTC. This encodes CACPGLATYNEQFF.

V is TRBV29-1 and J is TRBJ1-1; D might be TRBD1 (6 bases). With 6 bases removed from V and 7 bases from J, the gap between germline ends came to 18 bases. The germline V gene has CDR1 SQVTM and CDR2 ANQGSEA. This CDR3 contains 13 residues. CDR3 sequence reads: CSVLRTVGVEAFF. The DNA for the CDR3 is TGCAGCGTCCTCAGGACAGTTGGGGTTGAAGCTTTCTTT.

This chain connects TRBV11-2 to TRBJ2-7, with TRBD2 matching over 8 bases. CDR3 length equals 18 residues. Unmatched junction bases numbered 12, after V lost 0 bases and J lost 2 bases. Germline lookup yields CDR1 SGHAT and CDR2 FQNNGV. In nucleotides, the CDR3 is TGTGCCAGCAGCTTAGATCTGCCCGGACTAGCAGGAACCTACGAGCAGTACTTC. Translated: CASSLDLPGLAGTYEQYF.

This chain connects TRBV2 to TRBJ2-1, with D perhaps matching TRBD2 (5 bases). Germline CDR1 and CDR2: SNHLY and FYNNEI. CDR3 length equals 14 residues. V lost 8 bases and J 5 bases, leaving 16 bases between the germline ends. The CDR3 is CASQRRTFDNEQFF. Here the CDR3 DNA reads TGTGCCAGCCAAAGAAGGACTTTTGACAATGAGCAGTTCTTC.

Details on this clone: The same CDR3 is also encoded by other DNA sequences in this sample. The V call is TRBV27, the J call TRBJ1-5; D unresolved. V gave up 2 bases and J gave up 0 bases, with 2 bases separating them. CDR3 length equals 13 residues. The germline V gene encodes CDR1 MNHEY and CDR2 SMNVEV (reference sequence). The CDR3 bases are TGTGCCAGCAGTTTAGATAGCAATCAGCCCCAGCATTTT. Its translation: CASSLDSNQPQHF.

The J gene is TRBJ1-1, the V gene TRBV2; possible D gene TRBD1, 5 bases. There are 15 residues in the CDR3. V lost 2 bases and J 4 bases, leaving 14 bases between the germline ends. CDR1 and CDR2 from the germline V gene are SNHLY and FYNNEI. CDR3 residues: CASSESRGALTEAFF. CDR3 DNA: TGTGCCAGCAGTGAATCAAGAGGGGCGCTCACTGAAGCTTTCTTT.

V is TRBV15 and J is TRBJ2-3, with D possibly being TRBD1 or TRBD2 (6 bases each). This CDR3 region has 16 residues. V lost 5 bases and J 2 bases, leaving 17 bases between the germline ends. Germline V lookup: CDR1 LNHNV, CDR2 YYDKDF (reference sequence). DNA for the CDR3: TGTGCCACCAGCGGTCAAGGAGGGGGTCCCACAGATACGCAGTATTTT. Translated: CATSGQGGGPTDTQYF.

Turning to this clone: This CDR3 is also generated by other DNA sequences in the sample. The rearrangement joins TRBV6-5 to TRBJ2-7; D perhaps matches TRBD1 (5 bases). Deletions cut 0 bases from V and 3 bases from J, with 6 bases between. The CDR3 length is 13 residues. Germline assignment: CDR1 MNHEY and CDR2 SVGAGI. CDR3 loop: CASSYSRGYEQYF. The CDR3 nucleotides are TGTGCCAGCAGTTACTCAAGGGGCTACGAGCAGTACTTC.

This clone was found once. The chain combines TRBV10-2 with TRBJ1-2; D is undetermined. The V end lost 4 bases, the J end lost 5 bases, and 8 bases lay between the germline ends. CDR1 and CDR2 (germline): WSHSY, SAAADI. CDR3 length: 12 residues. CDR3 coding DNA: TGCGCCAGCAGTGTGTCCGGTTATGGCTACACCTTC. Translated: CASSVSGYGYTF.

This sequence joins TRBV5-1 and TRBJ2-3; D is unresolved. Germline V gene data show CDR1 as SGHRS and CDR2 as YFSETQ. The CDR3 runs to 11 residues. Trimming pared 7 bases from V and 4 bases from J, leaving 7 bases between. The CDR3 here is CASARADTQYF. CDR3 bases: TGCGCCAGCGCCCGGGCAGATACGCAGTATTTT.

The chain combines TRBV6-5 with TRBJ1-1; D is ambiguous. The CDR3 length is 14 residues. In germline, CDR1 is MNHEY, CDR2 SVGAGI. The V end was cut by 4 bases, the J end by 4 bases, with 13 bases between. The CDR3 protein is CASSSQHPSTEAFF. CDR3 sequence (DNA): TGTGCCAGCAGTTCCCAGCACCCTTCCACTGAAGCTTTCTTT.

V usage is TRBV7-9 and J usage is TRBJ1-4; the D is unclear. CDR3 length: 16 residues. V dropped 5 bases and J dropped 1 base, with 14 bases sitting between them. CDR1 is SEHNR and CDR2 is FQNEAQ in the germline V gene (reference sequence). The CDR3 loop reads CASSPGGWGTNEKLFF. DNA for the CDR3: TGTGCCAGCAGCCCTGGTGGGTGGGGAACTAATGAAAAACTGTTTTTT.

This clone has a single count. The genes are TRBV3-1 (or the pseudogene TRBV3-2) and TRBJ2-1, with D perhaps matching TRBD2 (6 bases). CDR3 length: 15 amino acids. Trimming pared 1 base from V and 4 bases from J, leaving 11 bases between. The germline CDR1 and CDR2 sequences are LGHDT and YNNKEL (reference sequence). DNA for the CDR3: TGTGCCAGCAGCCAAGCGGGAGCGGGTTACAATGAGCAGTTCTTC. Residues: CASSQAGAGYNEQFF.

Worth noting for this clone: Other DNA sequences in this sample translate to the same CDR3. The chain joins TRBV30 to TRBJ1-5; D perhaps matches TRBD1 (6 bases). The CDR3 spans 13 residues. The germline gives CDR1 GTSNPN, CDR2 SVGIG (reference sequence). Trimming removed 3 bases from V and 3 bases from J, with 9 bases in between. For the CDR3, the DNA is TGTGCCTGGAGCTCAGGGGACAATCAGCCCCAGCATTTT. It translates to CAWSSGDNQPQHF. Variable domain in full (rest from reference TRBV30 and TRBJ1-5): SQTIHQWPATLVQPVGSPLSLECTVEGTSNPNLYWYRQAAGRGLQLLFYSVGIGQISSEVPQNLSASRPQDRQFILSSKKLLLSDSGFYLCAWSSGDNQPQHFGDGTRLSIL.

The chain couples TRBV18 to TRBJ2-2; D is uncertain. Trimming took off 2 bases at V and 1 base at J, with 5 bases between the two ends. Germline assignment: CDR1 KGHSH and CDR2 LQKENI. The CDR3 is 14 residues long. CDR3 amino acids: CASSPDRNTGELFF. The DNA of the CDR3 is TGTGCCAGCTCACCAGATAGGAACACCGGGGAGCTGTTTTTT. Filled out from reference TRBV18 and TRBJ2-2, the complete variable domain reads NAGVMQNPRHLVRRRGQEARLRCSPMKGHSHVYWYRQLPEEGLKFMVYLQKENIIDESGMPKERFSAEFPKEGPSILRIQQVVRGDSAAYFCASSPDRNTGELFFGEGSRLTVL.

The chain employs TRBV2 and TRBJ1-4; D not resolved. This CDR3 spans 13 amino acids. Trimming shortened V by 5 bases and J by 8 bases, and 12 bases separated the two germline ends. The germline gives CDR1 SNHLY, CDR2 FYNNEI. The CDR3 DNA sequence: TGTGCCAGCAGTAGTTGGCTCCTCGAAAAACTGTTTTTT. Amino acids: CASSSWLLEKLFF.

This chain connects TRBV18 to TRBJ2-1; 8 bases align to TRBD2. This CDR3 has 14 residues. Germline V gene data show CDR1 as KGHSH and CDR2 as LQKENI. Unmatched junction bases numbered 7, after V lost 7 bases and J lost 5 bases. Written as DNA, the CDR3 is TGTGCCAGCTGCACCGGGGGGGCCCACAATGAGCAGTTCTTC. Translated, it gives CASCTGGAHNEQFF.

The rearrangement joins TRBV6-5 to TRBJ2-4; D call uncertain. The CDR3 spans 16 residues. V shed 4 bases and J shed 0 bases, with 13 bases lying between them. The germline V gene encodes CDR1 MNHEY and CDR2 SVGAGI. CDR3 loop: CASSSKGSVAKNIQYF. CDR3 sequence (DNA): TGTGCCAGCAGTTCTAAAGGCAGCGTAGCCAAAAACATTCAGTACTTC.

This sequence joins TRBV28 and TRBJ2-7; unclear D gene. Germline lookup yields CDR1 MDHEN and CDR2 SYDVKM. With 3 bases removed from V and 1 base from J, the gap between germline ends came to 10 bases. CDR3 length: 14 residues. CDR3 DNA: TGTGCCAGCAGTTTCTCTAGTCCTTCCTACGAGCAGTACTTC. Residues: CASSFSSPSYEQYF. Drawing the rest from reference TRBV28 and TRBJ2-7, the complete variable domain is DVKVTQSSRYLVKRTGEKVFLECVQDMDHENMFWYRQDPGLGLRLIYFSYDVKMKEKGDIPEGYSVSREKKERFSLILESASTNQTSMYLCASSFSSPSYEQYFGPGTRLTVT.

This clone is a singleton in its sample. The genes are TRBV10-3 and TRBJ2-5, with D possibly matching TRBD2 (6 bases). This CDR3 region has 14 residues. Trimming removed 10 bases from V and 3 bases from J, with 18 bases in between. From germline, CDR1 is ENHRY and CDR2 SYGVKD. CDR3 coding DNA: TGTGCCACCAAAGAGGACATAGCGGAAGAGACCCAGTACTTC. This codes for CATKEDIAEETQYF.

This clone has only a few counts. V usage is TRBV2 and J usage is TRBJ1-3; D may be TRBD1 (5 bases). Per germline, CDR1 SNHLY and CDR2 FYNNEI. Trimming took off 6 bases at V and 3 bases at J, with 6 bases between the two ends. The CDR3 has 12 residues. CDR3 sequence reads: CASSRVGNTIYF. CDR3 coding DNA: TGTGCCAGCAGCAGGGTTGGAAACACCATATATTTT.

DNA of the CDR3: TGTGCCAGCGGAGACTGGCAAGGGACCCAAGGGGCCTACGAGCAGTACTTC. The encoded protein is CASGDWQGTQGAYEQYF. The J gene is TRBJ2-7, the V gene TRBV7-9; D could derive from TRBD1 or TRBD2 (5 bases each). Germline lookup yields CDR1 SEHNR and CDR2 FQNEAQ (reference sequence). CDR3 length: 17 amino acids. Trimming pared 8 bases from V and 2 bases from J, leaving 25 bases between.

The chain combines TRBV6-2 or TRBV6-3 with TRBJ2-5; D ambiguous. The CDR3 contains 12 residues. Germline-derived CDR1 and CDR2 are MNHEY and SVGEGT. Trimming cost V 0 bases and J 5 bases, with 4 bases left between them. CDR3 amino acids: CASSYSRETQYF. The CDR3 DNA sequence: TGTGCCAGCAGTTACTCGCGGGAGACCCAGTACTTC.

The chain couples TRBV24-1 to TRBJ1-5; D unclear. Trimming pared 5 bases from V and 0 bases from J, leaving 7 bases between. Per the germline V gene, CDR1 is KGHDR and CDR2 is SFDVKD. The CDR3 covers 14 residues. The DNA of the CDR3 is TGTGCCACCAGTGGAAGTGGTAGCAATCAGCCCCAGCATTTT. It is translated as CATSGSGSNQPQHF.